This T cell receptor beta chain was sequenced in a study of T cell changes during pregnancy in multiple sclerosis. The protocol was immunoSEQ multiplex PCR, while the TCRdb copy is restricted to in-frame clones and leaves out a portion. The data hold 45,000 to 75,000 clones, with 92% observed a single time. The CDR3 is 13 residues long. CDR1 and CDR2 from the germline V gene are KGHSH and LQKENI. Trimming left V 6 bases short and J 8 bases short, with 13 bases between. The sequence came from a female donor with multiple sclerosis, enrolled in a pregnancy study. Sequenced material: peripheral blood, taken in the first trimester of pregnancy. The chain employs TRBV18 and TRBJ1-4, with D perhaps matching TRBD1 (5 bases). The CDR3, as DNA: TGTGCCAGCTCCCGCAAGACAGCAGAAAAACTGTTTTTT. Its protein is CASSRKTAEKLFF. Variable domain in full (rest from reference TRBV18 and TRBJ1-4): NAGVMQNPRHLVRRRGQEARLRCSPMKGHSHVYWYRQLPEEGLKFMVYLQKENIIDESGMPKERFSAEFPKEGPSILRIQQVVRGDSAAYFCASSRKTAEKLFFGSGTQLSVL.